These 9 T cell receptor beta chains were sequenced from one sample in a study of technical replicates of blood from a handful of donors. Sequenced by immunoSEQ multiplex PCR; TCRdb stores in-frame clones only, minus some. The table has over 55,000 clones, around 87% seen once; the top ten hold around 5%. Sequences were obtained from PBMCs. The receptors were gathered from a human donor in good health. Some clones in this sample may be carry-over from other donors' samples.

The chain is built from TRBV7-8 and TRBJ2-5; D possibly corresponds to TRBD2 (5 bases). Germline CDR1 SGHVS, CDR2 FQNEAQ. The CDR3 runs 16 residues. Trimming took 5 bases from V and 3 from J, leaving 19 bases between them. This chain's CDR3 is CASSPGGLRREETQYF. The CDR3 DNA sequence: TGTGCCAGCAGCCCAGGTGGTCTCAGGCGGGAAGAGACCCAGTACTTC.

CDR3 sequence reads: CASSSSGQETQYF. CDR3 nucleotides: TGTGCCAGCAGCTCTAGCGGACAAGAGACCCAGTACTTC. The V call is TRBV7-9, the J call TRBJ2-5, with TRBD2 matching over 7 bases. With V trimmed by 4 bases and J by 2 bases, 1 base remained unmatched. Germline V gives CDR1 SEHNR, CDR2 FQNEAQ (reference sequence). The CDR3 is 13 amino acids.

This chain links TRBV27 with TRBJ2-7; possible D gene TRBD1, 6 bases. Germline CDR1 MNHEY, CDR2 SMNVEV (reference sequence). Trimming removed 6 bases from V and 1 base from J, with 16 bases in between. The CDR3 length is 15 residues. The chain's CDR3 is CASRTGSWSSYEQYF. CDR3 nucleotide sequence: TGTGCCAGCAGAACAGGGTCCTGGTCGTCCTACGAGCAGTACTTC.

This clone was counted a few times. V usage is TRBV7-2 and J usage is TRBJ2-3; 9 nucleotides agree with TRBD2. Germline V gene lookup returns CDR1 SGHTA and CDR2 FQGNSA. The CDR3 is 17 amino acids. Trimming cost V 3 bases and J 4 bases; bases outside gene matches: 11. As DNA, the CDR3 is TGTGCCAGCAGCTTCTTATCTGCGGGGGGGCGCTCAGATACGCAGTATTTT. Residues: CASSFLSAGGRSDTQYF.

The CDR3, as DNA: TGCAGCGTTGAAGAGGTCAGCTATGGCTACACCTTC. Translated, it gives CSVEEVSYGYTF. The chain joins TRBV29-1 to TRBJ1-2; no reliable D call. Per the germline V gene, CDR1 is SQVTM and CDR2 is ANQGSEA. This CDR3 is 12 amino acids long. With 0 bases removed from V and 4 bases from J, the gap between germline ends came to 6 bases.

The J gene is TRBJ1-5, the V gene TRBV4-2, with D unclear. V was pared by 0 bases and J by 6 bases, with 12 bases between. The germline V gene has CDR1 LGHNA and CDR2 YNFKEQ. The CDR3 runs 15 residues. The CDR3 nucleotides are TGTGCCAGCAGCCAAGACCAGGACGGAGGTCAGCCCCAGCATTTT. This sequence encodes CASSQDQDGGQPQHF.

The chain has TRBV7-8 and TRBJ2-1; D possibly corresponds to TRBD1 (6 bases). Germline V gene lookup returns CDR1 SGHVS and CDR2 FQNEAQ. There are 12 residues in the CDR3. Trimming pared 6 bases from V and 4 bases from J, leaving 7 bases between. CDR3 loop: CASRGQYNEQFF. As DNA, the CDR3 is TGTGCCAGCAGGGGACAATACAATGAGCAGTTCTTC.

This chain uses TRBV7-3 with TRBJ2-3; D unresolved. CDR3 length equals 13 residues. Germline V gene lookup returns CDR1 SGHTA and CDR2 FQGTGA. The V gene lost 2 bases and the J gene lost 6 bases, with 9 bases spanning the gap. In DNA form, the CDR3 reads TGTGCCAGCAGCTTACGAATGGCCGATACGCAGTATTTT. Protein product: CASSLRMADTQYF.

The CDR3 is CASRDRGNSPLHF. The CDR3 DNA follows: TGCGCCAGCCGGGACAGGGGCAATTCACCCCTCCACTTT. The V call is TRBV10-1, the J call TRBJ1-6; 10 bases line up with TRBD1. Trimming removed 8 bases from V and 7 bases from J; junction bases left unmatched: 2. Germline values: CDR1 WNHNN, CDR2 SYGVQD (reference sequence). The CDR3 has 13 residues.